Shown below are 6 T cell receptor beta chains from a single sample sequenced in a study of T-cell reconstitution after alpha-beta-depleted transplantation in children. A TCRbeta library incorporating unique molecular identifiers was prepared. TCRdb reprocessed the PCR reads with MiXCR, giving one entry per CDR3 protein. The sample yields approximately 270,000 distinct CDR3 sequences, more than 8% seen once. The sequencing used PBMCs from the stem cell graft donor, collected from the stem cell graft. Receptor source: a human donor who donated a stem cell graft to a child with SCID.

This clonotype came up many times. The V and J genes are TRBV5-1 and TRBJ2-2, with D possibly called TRBD1 or TRBD2 (5 bases each). The CDR3 spans 15 residues. Looked up from germline, CDR1 is SGHRS and CDR2 is YFSETQ. V was cut by 0 bases and J by 5 bases, with 11 bases left in between. CDR3 DNA sequence: TGCGCCAGCAGCTTGGCCGCTGGGGGTACCGGGGAGCTGTTTTTT. Its protein product is CASSLAAGGTGELFF. Variable domain in full (rest from reference TRBV5-1 and TRBJ2-2): KAGVTQTPRYLIKTRGQQVTLSCSPISGHRSVSWYQQTPGQGLQFLFEYFSETQRNKGNFPGRFSGRQFSNSRSEMNVSTLELGDSALYLCASSLAAGGTGELFFGEGSRLTVL.

This clonotype turned up a few times. The chain combines TRBV2 with TRBJ2-1; 11 bases are shared with TRBD2. Germline V gives CDR1 SNHLY, CDR2 FYNNEI. V lost 6 bases, J lost 7 bases, and 5 bases stayed unmatched. This CDR3 comprises 14 residues. The CDR3 loop reads CASSGLAGENEQFF. DNA for the CDR3: TGTGCCAGCAGCGGACTAGCGGGCGAAAATGAGCAGTTCTTC.

The chain carries TRBV11-1 and TRBJ1-1; the match to TRBD1 covers 10 bases. The V and J ends lost 4 bases and 5 bases, in that order; junction bases with no gene match: 7. The CDR3 is made up of 15 amino acids. Germline lookup yields CDR1 SGHAT and CDR2 FQDESV (reference sequence). Here the CDR3 reads CASSSRPGQGTEAFF. The CDR3 DNA reads TGTGCCAGCAGCTCCCGACCGGGACAGGGGACTGAAGCTTTCTTT. Drawing the rest from reference TRBV11-1 and TRBJ1-1, the complete variable domain is EAEVAQSPRYKITEKSQAVAFWCDPISGHATLYWYRQILGQGPELLVQFQDESVVDDSQLPKDRFSAERLKGVDSTLKIQPAELGDSAMYLCASSSRPGQGTEAFFGQGTRLTVV.

This chain links TRBV20-1 with TRBJ2-6, with D tentatively TRBD1 (6 bases). There are 14 residues in the CDR3. Trimming took 2 bases from V and 8 from J, leaving 13 bases between them. Germline CDR1 and CDR2: DFQATT and SNEGSKA (reference sequence). CDR3 in DNA: TGCAGTGCTAGAAAAAACGGGACATCCAACGTCCTGACTTTC. This sequence encodes CSARKNGTSNVLTF.

This clonotype has at least ten counts. The chain links TRBV19 to TRBJ1-1, with D uncertain. This CDR3 comprises 13 residues. V lost 3 bases and J lost 2, with 7 bases in between. CDR1 and CDR2 from the germline V gene are LNHDA and SQIVND (reference sequence). Here the CDR3 DNA reads TGTGCCAGTAGTATGACAATTAACACTGAAGCTTTCTTT. Amino acids: CASSMTINTEAFF. Complete variable domain (other parts from reference TRBV19 and TRBJ1-1): DGGITQSPKYLFRKEGQNVTLSCEQNLNHDAMYWYRQDPGQGLRLIYYSQIVNDFQKGDIAEGYSVSREKKESFPLTVTSAQKNPTAFYLCASSMTINTEAFFGQGTRLTVV.

This clonotype appeared a few times. This chain joins TRBV12-3 or TRBV12-4 and TRBJ1-2; TRBD1 matches at 10 bases. V gave up 6 bases and J gave up 4 bases; unmatched junction bases: 14. The CDR3 runs to 17 residues. The CDR3 bases are TGTGCCAGCAGCCCCAATTCGTGGGACAGGGGTCCCTATGGCTACACCTTC. This codes for CASSPNSWDRGPYGYTF.